This T cell receptor beta chain came from a study of blood T cells in healthy people across ages. General study results and limits: With naive T cell percentage, TCR beta diversity showed a strong correlation. Roughly linear age-related decline in beta diversity appeared, significant by age approximately 43. Higher diversity and more naive CD4+ cells were features of long-lived donors, compared to aged donors. PBMCs were not sorted, which prevented a conclusive comparison of naive versus antigen-experienced cells.

This clonotype was seen only a few times. What it binds is unknown. A read error may explain this, as a much larger clone is one base away. A J-beta primer mix and a sample-barcoded 5' primer were used in a second PCR of about 7 to 12 cycles. One entry per CDR3 protein results from TCRdb running MiXCR on the 5' RACE reads. Here the sample spans around 870,000 distinct CDR3 sequences, 29% being singletons. The clonotype was recovered from a woman of 80 years or more in good health. Sequencing was carried out using blood.

This CDR3 is CASRWGGFYNEQFF. CDR3 nucleotide sequence: TGTGCCAGCAGGTGGGGGGGCTTCTACAATGAGCAGTTCTTC. The chain has TRBV12-3 or TRBV12-4 and TRBJ2-1; possible D gene TRBD2, 7 bases. Trimming took 6 bases from V and 3 from J, leaving 12 bases between them. The CDR3 length is 14 residues.